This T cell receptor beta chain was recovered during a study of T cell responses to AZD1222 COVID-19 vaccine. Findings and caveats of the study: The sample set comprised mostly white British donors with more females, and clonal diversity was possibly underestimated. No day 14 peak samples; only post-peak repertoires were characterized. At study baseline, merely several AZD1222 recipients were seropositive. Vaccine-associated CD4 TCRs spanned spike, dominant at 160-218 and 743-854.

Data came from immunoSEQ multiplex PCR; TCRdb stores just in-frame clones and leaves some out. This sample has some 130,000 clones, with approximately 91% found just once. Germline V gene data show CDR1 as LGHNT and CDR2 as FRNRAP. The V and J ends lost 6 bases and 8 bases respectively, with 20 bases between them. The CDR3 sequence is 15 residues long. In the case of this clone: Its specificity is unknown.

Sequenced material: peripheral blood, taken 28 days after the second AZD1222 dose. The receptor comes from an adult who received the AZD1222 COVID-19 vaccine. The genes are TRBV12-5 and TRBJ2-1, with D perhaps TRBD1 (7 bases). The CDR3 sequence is CASGPTYRGGDEQFF. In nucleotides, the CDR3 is TGTGCTAGTGGGCCAACCTACAGGGGAGGCGATGAGCAGTTCTTC.